This paragraph reports one TCR beta chain. The data were produced by immunoSEQ multiplex PCR, yet TCRdb's version contains in-frame clones alone and is incomplete. The sample lists about 73,000 clones, approximately 91% seen once, with 4.5% to 5% in the top ten. Looked up from germline, CDR1 is MRHNA and CDR2 is SNTAGT. J was trimmed by 1 base and V by 6 bases; bases with no gene match: 8. The CDR3 is 15 residues long. This specimen belongs to a study of technical replicates of blood from a handful of donors. Specimen: PBMCs. This sequence joins TRBV6-4 and TRBJ1-1; 7 nucleotides align to TRBD1. The sequence came from a human donor in good health. Some clones in this sample may be carry-over from other donors' samples. This CDR3 reads CASRPWTGENTEAFF. The CDR3 DNA sequence: TGTGCCAGCAGACCCTGGACAGGAGAGAACACTGAAGCTTTCTTT.